A single sample is the source of the 18 T cell receptor beta chains below, sequenced in a study of technical replicates of blood from several donors. Data came from immunoSEQ multiplex PCR; TCRdb stores just in-frame clones and leaves some out. The sample lists approximately 53,000 clones, roughly 95% occurring once. The material sequenced was T cells isolated from PBMCs. Receptor source: a human donor in good health.

This chain links TRBV6-1 with TRBJ2-6; tentatively, D is TRBD2 (6 bases). Germline-derived CDR1 and CDR2 are MNHNS and SASEGT. With 4 bases removed from V and 2 bases from J, the gap between germline ends came to 18 bases. The CDR3 sequence is 18 residues long. The CDR3 coding sequence is TGTGCCAGCAGTGCATGGGCGGGAATAAGGACTGGGGCCAACGTCCTGACTTTC. Its protein product is CASSAWAGIRTGANVLTF.

The rearrangement uses TRBV19 and TRBJ1-1; 9 positions agree with TRBD1. Looked up from germline, CDR1 is LNHDA and CDR2 is SQIVND (reference sequence). J gave up 6 bases and V 7 bases, and 6 bases lay outside the gene matches. The CDR3 length is 13 residues. CDR3 coding DNA: TGTGCCAGTAATCGACAGGGGGTAGCTGAAGCTTTCTTT. Translating gives CASNRQGVAEAFF.

The chain couples TRBV27 to TRBJ2-3; possibly TRBD1 for D (5 bases). Germline V gives CDR1 MNHEY, CDR2 SMNVEV (reference sequence). Trimming took off 1 base at V and 2 bases at J, with 7 bases between the two ends. The CDR3 sequence is 14 residues long. CDR3 nucleotides: TGTGCCAGCAGTTTATTGGGGCTCACAGATACGCAGTATTTT. It is translated as CASSLLGLTDTQYF.

This rearrangement joins TRBV29-1 to TRBJ1-1, with D unresolved. Germline-derived CDR1 and CDR2 are SQVTM and ANQGSEA. Trimming removed 6 bases at V and 3 bases at J, with 14 bases between. This CDR3 has 13 amino acids. The CDR3 coding sequence is TGCAGCGTACCGGCGGATCCGGACACTGAAGCTTTCTTT. This gives the protein CSVPADPDTEAFF.

The chain employs TRBV28 and TRBJ1-5; D is unresolved. The length of the CDR3 is 15 residues. Trimming stripped 4 bases from V and 7 bases from J, with 17 bases between. Germline CDR1 is MDHEN and CDR2 is SYDVKM. The CDR3 sequence: CASSSDWETRQPQHF. The CDR3 DNA sequence: TGTGCCAGCAGTTCGGATTGGGAGACCAGGCAGCCCCAGCATTTT.

The chain has TRBV11-3 and TRBJ2-1; D may be TRBD1 (6 bases). CDR1 is SGHNT and CDR2 is YENEEA in the germline V gene. Trimming removed 1 base from V and 5 bases from J, with 9 bases in between. This CDR3 is built from 14 residues. The CDR3 is CASSLGQADNEQFF. The DNA of the CDR3 is TGTGCCAGCAGCTTAGGACAGGCGGACAATGAGCAGTTCTTC. The full variable domain, in which reference TRBV11-3 and TRBJ2-1 provide the parts outside the CDR3, is EAGVVQSPRYKIIEKKQPVAFWCNPISGHNTLYWYLQNLGQGPELLIRYENEEAVDDSQLPKDRFSAERLKGVDSTLKIQPAELGDSAVYLCASSLGQADNEQFFGPGTRLTVL.

This chain joins TRBV9 and TRBJ2-1; maybe TRBD2 (5 bases). The germline V and J ends were trimmed by 4 bases and 10 bases, with 9 bases remaining between them. This CDR3 has 11 residues. CDR1 is SGDLS and CDR2 is YYNGEE in the germline V gene. CDR3: CASSPGEEQFF. The CDR3 region has the DNA TGTGCCAGCAGCCCCGGGGAAGAGCAGTTCTTC.

The rearrangement links TRBV2 to TRBJ2-7, with D possibly being TRBD1 (5 bases). Germline V gene lookup returns CDR1 SNHLY and CDR2 FYNNEI. V was cut by 1 base and J by 5 bases, with 9 bases left in between. The CDR3 loop spans 13 amino acids. Here the CDR3 reads CASSEGRAHEQYF. CDR3 sequence (DNA): TGTGCCAGCAGTGAAGGCAGGGCCCACGAGCAGTACTTC. The full variable domain, its missing parts supplied by reference TRBV2 and TRBJ2-7, is EPEVTQTPSHQVTQMGQEVILRCVPISNHLYFYWYRQILGQKVEFLVSFYNNEISEKSEIFDDQFSVERPDGSNFTLKIRSTKLEDSAMYFCASSEGRAHEQYFGPGTRLTVT.

The chain couples TRBV6-5 to TRBJ2-2; D uncertain. This CDR3 is 14 amino acids long. Germline V gives CDR1 MNHEY, CDR2 SVGAGI. V lost 5 bases, J lost 6 bases, and 13 bases lay in between. In nucleotides, the CDR3 is TGTGCCAGCAGTGAGCGACTGGAGCCCGGGGAGCTGTTTTTT. This gives the protein CASSERLEPGELFF.

The table lists this clone with a count of one. V usage is TRBV7-9 and J usage is TRBJ2-3; maybe TRBD2 (6 bases). The CDR3 totals 15 residues. Germline values: CDR1 SEHNR, CDR2 FQNEAQ (reference sequence). Between the trimmed V and J ends, which lost 8 bases and 0 bases, there was a span of 15 bases. CDR3 residues: CASPLGGSSTDTQYF. Here the CDR3 DNA reads TGTGCCAGCCCCCTCGGGGGATCTAGCACAGATACGCAGTATTTT.

The chain combines TRBV11-3 with TRBJ1-1, with TRBD1 as a possible D gene (5 bases). Deletions cut 3 bases from V and 3 bases from J, with 8 bases between. The CDR3 totals 13 residues. In germline, CDR1 is SGHNT, CDR2 YENEEA. CDR3 DNA: TGTGCCAGCAGCTTGGCGGGGGACACTGAAGCTTTCTTT. This gives the protein CASSLAGDTEAFF. Using reference TRBV11-3 and TRBJ1-1 for the parts outside the CDR3, the full variable domain is EAGVVQSPRYKIIEKKQPVAFWCNPISGHNTLYWYLQNLGQGPELLIRYENEEAVDDSQLPKDRFSAERLKGVDSTLKIQPAELGDSAVYLCASSLAGDTEAFFGQGTRLTVV.

The sample holds one count of this clone. This rearrangement joins TRBV5-1 to TRBJ1-1; TRBD1 matches 7 bases. The junction had 2 bases not matched to a gene; V was cut back by 3 bases and J by 0 bases. In germline, CDR1 is SGHRS, CDR2 YFSETQ. This CDR3 is built from 14 residues. CDR3 DNA sequence: TGCGCCAGCAGCTGGGACAGCTTGAACACTGAAGCTTTCTTT. This sequence encodes CASSWDSLNTEAFF.

V gene TRBV2 combines with J gene TRBJ2-5; a possible D gene is TRBD2 (5 bases). Germline CDR1 SNHLY, CDR2 FYNNEI. The CDR3 extends over 13 amino acids. V was trimmed by 9 bases and J by 3 bases, leaving 14 bases between them. DNA for the CDR3: TGTGCCAGAACACGGGATTATAAAGAGACCCAGTACTTC. Translation: CARTRDYKETQYF.

The genes are TRBV7-2 and TRBJ1-1, with TRBD1 as a possible D gene (6 bases). V lost 5 bases, J lost 0 bases, and 16 bases lay in between. The CDR3 is 16 amino acids. Germline CDR1 is SGHTA and CDR2 is FQGNSA. CDR3 sequence reads: CASSVTGGRVNTEAFF. CDR3 sequence (DNA): TGTGCCAGCAGCGTCACTGGGGGCAGAGTGAACACTGAAGCTTTCTTT.

The CDR3 is CASSQHTDRAIGYTF. In DNA form, the CDR3 reads TGTGCCAGCAGCCAGCACACCGACAGGGCAATTGGCTACACCTTC. The chain uses TRBV7-3 and TRBJ1-2; 7 nucleotides line up with TRBD1. J lost 7 bases, V lost 5 bases, and 13 bases had no gene match. Germline-derived CDR1 and CDR2 are SGHTA and FQGTGA. The CDR3 runs 15 residues.

V usage is TRBV18 and J usage is TRBJ1-5; D gene unclear. The CDR3 spans 12 residues. Trimming left V 2 bases short and J 4 bases short, with 3 bases between. Germline V gene lookup returns CDR1 KGHSH and CDR2 LQKENI. CDR3 protein: CASSPTNQPQHF. DNA of the CDR3: TGTGCCAGCTCACCAACTAATCAGCCCCAGCATTTT.

This chain connects TRBV7-9 to TRBJ2-1; possible D gene TRBD2, 5 bases. V was cut by 1 base and J by 15 bases, with 16 bases left in between. This CDR3 is 13 amino acids long. Germline assignment: CDR1 SEHNR and CDR2 FQNEAQ (reference sequence). CDR3 in amino acids: CASSLDPLGEGFF. CDR3 DNA sequence: TGTGCCAGCAGCTTAGACCCCTTAGGAGAGGGGTTCTTC.

This clone was found once. The CDR3 here is CASSEPSGNHEQYF. CDR3 nucleotides: TGTGCCAGCAGCGAACCTAGCGGGAATCACGAGCAGTACTTC. The chain employs TRBV5-6 and TRBJ2-7; TRBD2 agrees at 9 bases. Trimming cost V 4 bases and J 5 bases; bases outside gene matches: 7. There are 14 residues in the CDR3. The V gene's germline CDR1 is SGHDT and CDR2 YYEEEE.